The 27 T cell receptor beta chains below were found in one sample sequenced in a study of T cell clones after liver transplantation. The repertoire was sequenced with immunoSEQ multiplex PCR; TCRdb's copy has only in-frame clones and lacks some. Of 70,000 to 80,000 clones listed, about nine tenths were seen once; the top ten hold 2% to 3%. Here the sequenced sample was CD4+ T cells from blood, taken before liver transplant. The source of these receptors is a human donor who received a liver transplant.

The rearrangement joins TRBV28 to TRBJ1-4; D possibly corresponds to TRBD1 (5 bases). V dropped 6 bases and J dropped 0 bases, with 14 bases sitting between them. The CDR3 covers 16 residues. The V gene's germline CDR1 is MDHEN and CDR2 SYDVKM. The CDR3 here is CASSLKPGPTNEKLFF. The CDR3 DNA reads as TGTGCCAGCAGCCTCAAACCGGGACCAACTAATGAAAAACTGTTTTTT.

This chain links TRBV19 with TRBJ2-4, with D possibly being TRBD1 (6 bases). Germline CDR1 is LNHDA and CDR2 is SQIVND (reference sequence). V lost 5 bases to trimming and J lost 0 bases, with 11 bases between them. This CDR3 has 15 amino acids. The CDR3 DNA is TGTGCCAGTAGTGGCCACAGGGTAGCCAAAAACATTCAGTACTTC. The encoded protein is CASSGHRVAKNIQYF.

J is TRBJ2-7 and V is TRBV6-1, with 10 bases identical to TRBD2. After removal of 6 bases from V and 4 bases from J, the junction contained 6 bases not matched to a gene. This CDR3 comprises 14 residues. Germline V gene lookup returns CDR1 MNHNS and CDR2 SASEGT. CDR3 in amino acids: CASRLAGEGYEQYF. CDR3 nucleotide sequence: TGTGCCAGCAGGCTAGCGGGAGAAGGGTACGAGCAGTACTTC.

V usage is TRBV18 and J usage is TRBJ1-1; a weak D match, TRBD1 (6 bases). This CDR3 has 14 amino acids. The ends were cut back, 5 bases at V and 1 base at J, with 11 bases in the middle. Germline loops: CDR1 KGHSH, CDR2 LQKENI. The CDR3 region has the DNA TGTGCCAGCTCAGTCGGACAGCAGAACACTGAAGCTTTCTTT. Amino acid sequence: CASSVGQQNTEAFF. Full variable domain (missing parts from reference TRBV18 and TRBJ1-1): NAGVMQNPRHLVRRRGQEARLRCSPMKGHSHVYWYRQLPEEGLKFMVYLQKENIIDESGMPKERFSAEFPKEGPSILRIQQVVRGDSAAYFCASSVGQQNTEAFFGQGTRLTVV.

The V call is TRBV7-2, the J call TRBJ1-2, with no clear D. The CDR3 totals 13 residues. V lost 4 bases to trimming and J lost 0 bases, with 6 bases between them. CDR1 is SGHTA, CDR2 FQGNSA, per germline. The CDR3 protein is CASSSRTNYGYTF. CDR3 nucleotide sequence: TGTGCCAGCAGCTCCAGAACTAACTATGGCTACACCTTC.

J is TRBJ2-1 and V is TRBV9, with D unresolved. V shed 0 bases and J shed 0 bases, with 10 bases lying between them. The CDR3 runs to 16 residues. Germline V gene lookup returns CDR1 SGDLS and CDR2 YYNGEE. In DNA, the CDR3 is TGTGCCAGCAGCGTAGAGCGTTCAAGCTCCTACAATGAGCAGTTCTTC. This gives the protein CASSVERSSSYNEQFF.

The gene calls are TRBV11-3 and TRBJ1-1; D remains ambiguous. Germline CDR1 SGHNT, CDR2 YENEEA. V was cut by 0 bases and J by 11 bases, with 7 bases left in between. The CDR3 runs 11 residues. This chain's CDR3 is CASSLDWVAFF. In DNA form, the CDR3 reads TGTGCCAGCAGCTTAGATTGGGTGGCTTTCTTT.

This sequence joins TRBV19 and TRBJ1-5; D not certain. The CDR3 runs to 14 residues. The germline V gene has CDR1 LNHDA and CDR2 SQIVND (reference sequence). With 2 bases removed from V and 3 bases from J, the gap between germline ends came to 8 bases. The CDR3 spells CASSITAFNQPQHF. For the CDR3, the DNA is TGTGCCAGTAGTATAACGGCATTCAATCAGCCCCAGCATTTT.

The V and J genes are TRBV19 and TRBJ2-7; 9 positions match TRBD1. CDR3 length equals 16 residues. Germline CDR1 is LNHDA and CDR2 is SQIVND (reference sequence). V trimming: 4 bases; J trimming: 5 bases; junction bases outside the gene matches: 12. The CDR3 DNA reads as TGTGCCAGTAGTAAACTCTCCGGGACAGGGTTGAACGAGCAGTACTTC. Translated: CASSKLSGTGLNEQYF.

This clone was counted a single time. The V and J genes are TRBV4-2 and TRBJ2-5; 7 bases fit TRBD1. With V trimmed by 1 base and J by 1 base, 3 bases remained unmatched. The CDR3 has 15 residues. Germline V gene sequence: CDR1 LGHNA, CDR2 YNFKEQ. The CDR3 reads CASSQATGVQETQYF. The CDR3 nucleotides are TGTGCCAGCAGCCAAGCCACAGGGGTCCAAGAGACCCAGTACTTC.

The V gene is TRBV9, the J gene TRBJ2-1; D is possibly TRBD2 (6 bases). CDR1 SGDLS and CDR2 YYNGEE come from the germline V gene. The CDR3 loop spans 14 amino acids. The germline V and J ends were trimmed by 5 bases and 5 bases, with 14 bases remaining between them. The CDR3, as DNA: TGTGCCAGCAGTTTAACATGGGGGGACAATGAGCAGTTCTTC. Residues: CASSLTWGDNEQFF.

This clone was counted a few times. The chain links TRBV27 to TRBJ1-5, with a weak D call TRBD1 (5 bases). The germline CDR1 and CDR2 sequences are MNHEY and SMNVEV (reference sequence). V was trimmed by 4 bases and J by 8 bases, leaving 15 bases between them. The CDR3 has 14 amino acids. CDR3 in amino acids: CASSSGTPGKPQHF. The DNA for the CDR3 is TGTGCCAGCAGTTCTGGGACCCCAGGGAAGCCCCAGCATTTT.

The chain links TRBV29-1 to TRBJ2-1; no clear D. V was shortened by 4 bases and J by 0 bases, with 10 bases between the two germline ends. The germline gives CDR1 SQVTM, CDR2 ANQGSEA. The CDR3 loop spans 14 amino acids. CDR3 nucleotides: TGCAGCGTTGTTGGGGAAAGCTCCTACAATGAGCAGTTCTTC. Translation gives CSVVGESSYNEQFF.

The chain employs TRBV5-1 and TRBJ2-2, with 8 bases that match TRBD2. CDR1 and CDR2 from the germline V gene are SGHRS and YFSETQ. V was pared by 4 bases and J by 4 bases, with 6 bases of the junction left unmatched. The CDR3 covers 15 residues. CDR3 sequence reads: CASSDGLAATGELFF. In nucleotides, the CDR3 is TGCGCCAGCAGCGACGGACTAGCAGCCACCGGGGAGCTGTTTTTT. The variable domain in full, with the rest retrieved from reference TRBV5-1 and TRBJ2-2, is KAGVTQTPRYLIKTRGQQVTLSCSPISGHRSVSWYQQTPGQGLQFLFEYFSETQRNKGNFPGRFSGRQFSNSRSEMNVSTLELGDSALYLCASSDGLAATGELFFGEGSRLTVL.

This chain links TRBV7-3 with TRBJ2-5, with D possibly TRBD2 on 7 matching bases. The germline V and J ends were trimmed by 5 bases and 4 bases, with 23 bases remaining between them. Germline V lookup: CDR1 SGHTA, CDR2 FQGTGA. This CDR3 contains 17 residues. The CDR3 is CASSHAGGPSQGETQYF. CDR3 nucleotide sequence: TGTGCCAGCAGCCACGCCGGGGGGCCCTCTCAAGGAGAGACCCAGTACTTC.

The chain combines TRBV6-1 with TRBJ1-4, with TRBD1 as a possible D gene (5 bases). V was trimmed by 4 bases and J by 2 bases, leaving 14 bases between them. The germline V gene has CDR1 MNHNS and CDR2 SASEGT. CDR3 length equals 16 residues. CDR3 region: CASSVTRGSTNEKLFF. The CDR3 region has the DNA TGTGCCAGCAGTGTAACAAGGGGTAGCACTAATGAAAAACTGTTTTTT.

The rearrangement links TRBV5-1 to TRBJ2-7; TRBD2 agrees at 11 bases. Germline lookup yields CDR1 SGHRS and CDR2 YFSETQ. V was pared by 4 bases and J by 4 bases, with 4 bases of the junction left unmatched. The CDR3 has 14 amino acids. The CDR3 reads CASSLAGGRYEQYF. In nucleotides, the CDR3 is TGCGCCAGCAGCCTAGCGGGAGGTCGGTACGAGCAGTACTTC.

The chain couples TRBV29-1 to TRBJ2-1; 11 positions match TRBD2. The trim removed 5 bases at V and 2 bases at J, leaving 8 bases unmatched. The CDR3 extends over 16 amino acids. Looked up from germline, CDR1 is SQVTM and CDR2 is ANQGSEA. In DNA form, the CDR3 reads TGCAGCGTTCTAACCGGGACTAGCGGAGCCTACAATGAGCAGTTCTTC. Translating gives CSVLTGTSGAYNEQFF.

The J gene is TRBJ2-7, the V gene TRBV27; 12 positions agree with TRBD2. V lost 6 bases and J lost 3; bases outside the gene matches: 9. Germline V gene lookup returns CDR1 MNHEY and CDR2 SMNVEV (reference sequence). The CDR3 extends over 16 amino acids. The CDR3 nucleotides read TGTGCCAGCAGCCCACCAGGACTAGCGGGACACTACGAGCAGTACTTC. Protein product: CASSPPGLAGHYEQYF.

The chain carries TRBV5-8 and TRBJ2-5; TRBD1 agrees at 10 bases. The CDR3 is 15 residues long. V trimming: 2 bases; J trimming: 1 base; junction bases outside the gene matches: 2. In germline, CDR1 is SGHTS, CDR2 YDEGEE. CDR3 residues: CASSLGDRGQETQYF. CDR3 DNA: TGTGCCAGCAGCTTAGGGGACAGGGGCCAAGAGACCCAGTACTTC.

The chain has TRBV6-5 and TRBJ1-1, with D possibly being TRBD1 (5 bases). Trimming cost V 10 bases and J 0 bases, with 12 bases left between them. Germline CDR1 reads MNHEY; CDR2 reads SVGAGI. The CDR3 runs to 13 residues. CDR3 in amino acids: CATSRVMNTEAFF. CDR3 sequence (DNA): TGTGCCACTAGCAGGGTCATGAACACTGAAGCTTTCTTT.

This chain links TRBV11-3 with TRBJ2-7; D call uncertain. This CDR3 is 13 amino acids long. CDR1 is SGHNT, CDR2 YENEEA, per germline. Deletions cut 1 base from V and 3 bases from J, with 7 bases between. The CDR3 DNA follows: TGTGCCAGCAGCTTAGGACGACACTACGAGCAGTACTTC. Translated: CASSLGRHYEQYF.

The table lists this clone with a count of one. The chain uses TRBV5-1 and TRBJ2-5, with D perhaps given as TRBD1 or TRBD2 (5 bases each). Per germline, CDR1 SGHRS and CDR2 YFSETQ. The CDR3 totals 14 residues. V was cut by 0 bases and J by 5 bases, with 11 bases left in between. CDR3 DNA sequence: TGCGCCAGCAGCTTGGGGGGACGCGGCGAGACCCAGTACTTC. This sequence encodes CASSLGGRGETQYF.

The chain employs TRBV9 and TRBJ1-1, with D perhaps TRBD1 (6 bases). This CDR3 spans 13 amino acids. Germline V gene sequence: CDR1 SGDLS, CDR2 YYNGEE. V was trimmed by 0 bases and J by 7 bases, leaving 10 bases between them. CDR3: CASSVVVDSEAFF. The CDR3 DNA follows: TGTGCCAGCAGCGTAGTTGTGGACAGTGAAGCTTTCTTT.

The chain links TRBV29-1 to TRBJ2-7; perhaps D is TRBD1 or TRBD2 (5 bases each). The CDR3 is 14 residues long. Trimming removed 6 bases from V and 6 bases from J, with 21 bases in between. Looked up from germline, CDR1 is SQVTM and CDR2 is ANQGSEA. CDR3 amino acids: CSVAGTPFSGEQYF. The DNA for the CDR3 is TGCAGCGTCGCCGGGACCCCATTCAGCGGCGAGCAGTACTTC.

The chain uses TRBV4-2 and TRBJ2-3; 9 bases are a match to TRBD2. This CDR3 contains 18 residues. The trim removed 1 base at V and 2 bases at J, leaving 10 bases unmatched. Germline V gene data show CDR1 as LGHNA and CDR2 as YNFKEQ. CDR3 region: CASSQGVLSGGFTDTQYF. The CDR3 DNA sequence: TGTGCCAGCAGCCAAGGGGTCCTTAGCGGGGGATTCACAGATACGCAGTATTTT.

This chain joins TRBV5-5 and TRBJ2-2; D perhaps matches TRBD2 (7 bases). Trimming removed 4 bases at V and 2 bases at J, with 18 bases between. Germline assignment: CDR1 SGHKS and CDR2 YYEKEE (reference sequence). The length of the CDR3 is 17 residues. CDR3: CASSPGGQTFNTGELFF. CDR3 nucleotides: TGTGCCAGCAGCCCGGGGGGACAAACGTTCAACACCGGGGAGCTGTTTTTT.